This section outlines one T cell receptor beta chain sequence together with its context. Only a few counts were recorded for this clonotype. No antigen is known for it. Qualities for individual bases were not recorded, and no much larger clone is one base off. This sample is drawn from a study of blood T cells in healthy people across ages (dated by TCRdb to the mid-2010s). Study-level background: In model experiments, roughly one uniquely barcoded TCR beta cDNA molecule per two T cells was captured by template switching. Using deep sequencing normalized with unique cDNA molecular identifiers, the study measured how TCR beta repertoire diversity changes with age. The donors were divided into four age groups: young (average around 17 years), middle-aged (approximately 39), aged (around 67) and long-lived (more than 75). For two donors (one aged 18 to 30 and one aged 80 or older), the study analyzed two additional independent replicas of 1 million unique cDNA reads from the same blood draw.

Trimming accounts for 4 bases at V and 0 bases at J, while the number of junction bases matched to no gene is 24. The germline V gene encodes CDR1 SGHAT and CDR2 FQDESV (reference sequence). Including cysteine and phenylalanine, the CDR3 has 23 amino acids. The CDR3 DNA has 69 bases and is translated from base 1. Donors were approximately 42 systemically healthy Caucasian individuals from Russia aged roughly 6 to 95 years. Ten milliliters of peripheral blood were drawn from each donor into EDTA-treated Vacutainer tubes. PBMCs were isolated by Ficoll-Paque density-gradient centrifugation, with at least 7 million obtained per sample. Trizol reagent was used to extract total RNA from PBMCs, with at least 5.5 micrograms per sample. For every donor, an aliquot of PBMCs went through flow cytometry to measure the percentages of naive CD45RAhigh/CD27high T cells. The protocol used for the library was 5' RACE. The run used an Illumina HiSeq 2500. A second PCR of about 7 to 12 cycles was run with a J-beta primer mix and a sample-barcoded 5' primer. Each TCR beta cDNA molecule received a unique molecular identifier from a template-switch 5' adaptor carrying 12 random nucleotides. Each sample yielded at least 3 million CDR3-containing paired-end reads. First-strand cDNA was synthesized from all RNA with the Mint cDNA synthesis kit, primed by a TRBC-specific oligonucleotide. Following uracil-DNA glycosylase treatment, a first 18-cycle PCR with universal primers M1SS and BC2_uni_R was performed on all cDNA. In the original analysis: Normalization of each sample was performed by random selection of 1 million high-quality reads, each carrying a distinct molecular identifier. Reads with shared molecular identifiers were discarded instead of being binned into consensus sequences. MiTCR, run with a Q25 quality threshold and the strictest error-elimination algorithm, handled CDR3 identification, clonotype clustering and error correction. A nonparametric unseen species model with Euler transformation was used to estimate lower-bound total TCR beta diversity. The public sequencing data were trimmed at Q25 with fastp and processed into clonotypes with MiXCR by TCRdb, which kept only in-frame beta chains. Under each unique CDR3 protein, matching rows form one entry showing the most common genes and DNA. TCRdb, rather than the study authors, made the V and J calls. The sample contains approximately 490,000 distinct CDR3 sequences, about 25% of them found a single time. The ten largest account for less than 9% of the sample.

Beyond this particular receptor, the publication reports: Compared with the aged group, the long-lived group had more naive CD4+ T cells, fewer expanded clones and increased TCR diversity, a pattern suggesting age selection. Donor CMV infection status was unknown, potentially confounding age-related changes in expanded clonotypes. Conclusive comparison of naive and antigen-experienced compartments was prevented by the profiling of bulk unsorted PBMCs. Estimates of total diversity based on one million sequenced T cells were regarded as lower bounds and as underestimates. Observed TCR beta diversity correlated strongly with the percentage of naive T cells measured by flow cytometry. As age increased, observed TCR beta diversity per million T cells dropped in a roughly linear way, and a significant reduction was already evident by age 40.

These same records also appear under a second study, on T cells of mothers and their children. Reported in the second study: Nine systemically healthy Caucasian individuals, comprising three mothers and their six children, were included as donors. cDNA synthesis used all of the extracted RNA, with 1.5 ug of RNA in each 15 ul reaction. Sample barcodes and 2-4 random nucleotides were added via the M1S primer in the second PCR. Over 8.5 million TCR beta CDR3 reads were obtained for each mother, and around 3 million reads were obtained for each child. TCR recombination output is similarly shaped by thymic selection in related and unrelated pairs, with a minor effect exerted by inherited differences. Normalized repertoire overlap was always slightly but never significantly higher in related than unrelated mother-child pairs. With a sensitivity of approximately 93 clones per million clonotypes, no persistent microchimeric T cell clones were detected. Deep NGS was used in the study to compare the TCR beta repertoires of mothers and children and to look for features that separate related mother-child pairs from unrelated individuals. The mean age was about 37 +/- 4 years for the mothers and 11 +/- 4 years for the children. After adapters were ligated using NEBNext reagents, the libraries underwent 100+100 nt paired-end sequencing on an Illumina HiSeq 2000. Mother and child libraries were prepared a month apart and sequenced in separate runs to prevent cross-contamination. Each donor had between roughly 500,000 and 2,200,000 distinct TCR beta clonotypes identified. Naive TCR beta clonotypes were estimated from low-frequency clonotypes matched to each donor's FACS-determined naive share, without sorting.

Recombination linked TRBV11-1 to TRBJ2-1, and 10 bases in between align with TRBD2. This clonotype was obtained from a boy aged 5-17 years in good health. Material for sequencing was blood. The encoded CDR3 is CASSSLKESSPSSGRSSYNEQFF. In nucleotide form, the sequence is TGTGCCAGCAGCTCCCTAAAAGAGTCAAGTCCATCTAGCGGGAGAAGCTCCTACAATGAGCAGTTCTTC.